The clone carrying this T cell receptor (beta chain) was counted at least ten times. What it recognizes is unknown. The data belong to a study of T cells in Graves' hyperthyroidism and ophthalmopathy. Overall study findings and caveats: The model identified upcoming ophthalmopathy a median about six months ahead of onset. Blood also held most thyroid clonotypes expanded beyond 0.001.

TCR beta CDR3 region amplification was performed from RNA transcripts. In the first-round RT-PCR of the TCR CDR3, the HTBI primer set was used. TCRdb re-called the multiplex PCR reads through MiXCR, storing one row per CDR3 protein. Of a few hundred thousand distinct CDR3 sequences listed, about a fifth are singletons. Germline loops: CDR1 KGHSH, CDR2 LQKENI. This CDR3 contains 16 residues. J lost 6 bases, V lost 2 bases, and 10 bases had no gene match. The rearrangement links TRBV18 to TRBJ1-2; 9 nucleotides line up with TRBD1. The clonotype originates from a man aged 18 to 29 with Graves' ophthalmopathy. The sample taken for sequencing was blood. The CDR3 here is CASSPYIPRTGDGYTF. The DNA of the CDR3 is TGTGCCAGCTCACCATACATACCTCGGACAGGGGATGGCTACACCTTC.